This T cell receptor (beta chain) is drawn from a study of blood T cell repertoires in COVID-19. This CDR3 contains 14 residues. Germline CDR1 and CDR2: SGHVS and FQNEAQ. V was pared by 2 bases and J by 6 bases, with 13 bases between. In the authors' workflow: Estimated nucleated cell counts came from reference gene primer amplification. The data were produced by immunoSEQ multiplex PCR, yet TCRdb's version contains in-frame clones alone and is incomplete. V and J calls plus clone size are reproduced from that table; the DNA served to infer D and trimming. The sample carries about 220,000 clones, approximately 77% recorded once.

This receptor was obtained from a woman older than 75 with acute or convalescent COVID-19. The gene calls are TRBV7-8 and TRBJ1-1; D unresolved. What was sequenced was peripheral blood. The CDR3: CASSLRRMGAEAFF. DNA for the CDR3: TGTGCCAGCAGCTTAAGGAGGATGGGCGCTGAAGCTTTCTTT.